This T cell receptor beta chain stems from a study of T-cell reconstitution after alpha-beta-depleted transplantation in children (dated by TCRdb to between 2015 and 2016). Describing the broader study: Using TCR repertoire profiling, the study followed T-cell immune reconstitution in a quantitative way in children after TCRalphabeta/CD19-depleted allogeneic hematopoietic cell transplantation. Results the study describes overall, beyond this receptor: In some patients, high TCRbeta diversity at day 60 was attributed to recipient T cells and intrathymic progenitors that had survived conditioning. Over subsequent months, a decline in hyperexpanded clone frequencies was noted, and after one year, T-cell counts and TCRbeta diversity were mostly ascribed to newly produced T cells. Apparently early alphabetaT-cell count recovery about two months after transplant reportedly relied on only several hundred rapidly expanded clones derived from non-depleted graft cells.

In light of the paper, this sample's treatment or condition label describes: allogeneic hematopoietic cell transplantation with graft depleted of TCRalphabeta T cells and CD19 B cells. The transplant recipients were children given TCRalphabeta/CD19-depleted allogeneic hematopoietic cell grafts. The library was produced with PCR. Sequencing used an Illumina HiSeq 2500. Molecular barcoding was employed in the preparation of TCR libraries, with unique molecular identifiers being used to normalize TCRbeta repertoire quantification. TCRdb reran the public reads through fastp at Q25 and MiXCR, keeping productive beta chains. Each entry is one CDR3 protein sequence, shown with its most common DNA and genes. The sample table records hundreds of thousands of distinct CDR3 sequences; 15% to 20% of these occur just once. Around 41% of the sample is taken by the ten largest. This clonotype was recorded at least ten times. Which antigen it targets is not known. Within one base of it there is no much larger clone, and no base qualities were kept.

V ends up 9 bases short and J 2 bases short, with an unmatched junction base count of 3. Spanning cysteine to phenylalanine, the CDR3 consists of 15 amino acids. Only the CDR3 DNA is retained, 45 bases long and in frame from the first base. CDR1 and CDR2, looked up from the germline V gene, are ENHRY and SYGVKD. Sequenced here: PBMCs, mostly from graft donor cells, sampled 360 days after TCRalphabeta/CD19-depleted stem cell transplant. Recombination joined TRBV10-3 with TRBJ2-6, with 11 junctional bases fitting TRBD2. The sequence derives from a male patient aged 2-15 years who had a stem cell transplant for acute lymphoblastic leukemia, so the T cells may come from the graft donor. The CDR3 region reads CAILAGVAGANVLTF. The DNA sequence reads TGTGCCATACTAGCGGGAGTAGCTGGGGCCAACGTCCTGACTTTC.